Sequencing of this T cell receptor beta chain was carried out in a study of shared clonotypes between healthy human individuals. About the study: CD4 naive and memory got three plates each, CD8 naive two, CD8 memory one. Study-wide points: Researchers found naive subsets generally carried larger estimated richness than memory subsets.

The V gene's germline CDR1 is SGHKS and CDR2 YYEKEE (reference sequence). The CDR3 length is 17 residues. V was cut by 1 base and J by 0 bases, with 17 bases left in between. Genomic DNA of every subset was divided equally among multiple immunoSEQ plates. Assay used: immunoSEQ multiplex PCR; TCRdb lists only in-frame clones, some missing. The sample consists of approximately 650,000 clones, around 95% of them appearing once. A note on this clone: Its specificity is unknown.

Naive CD8 isolation took CD45RO-negative cells positively selected for CCR7 and excluded terminally differentiated effector memory CD45RA+ cells. The rearrangement joins TRBV5-5 to TRBJ2-7; D may be TRBD1 or TRBD2 (6 bases each). Sequenced: naive CD8+ T cells sorted from blood. This clonotype was obtained from a woman in her 30s in good health. The CDR3 is CASSLRRGAPDSYEQYF. CDR3 bases: TGTGCCAGCAGCTTGAGGAGGGGGGCCCCTGACTCCTACGAGCAGTACTTC.